This is a list of T cell receptor beta chains from one sample in a study of blood T cells in healthy people across ages. TCRdb ran MiXCR on the 5' RACE reads and lists one entry per CDR3 protein. The top ten clones hold around 23% of a sample with some 1,800,000 distinct CDR3 sequences, more than 35% of them seen once. Sequencing was performed on blood. Source of these receptors: a human donor in good health. CDR3s leave out the opening cysteine and the closing phenylalanine or tryptophan. Fields, in order: V gene, J gene, CDR3 protein.

v_call: TRBV5-1
j_call: TRBJ2-5
cdr3_aa: ASSLDSPGGEGETQY

v_call: TRBV2
j_call: TRBJ1-2
cdr3_aa: ASRDDRVWYGYT

v_call: TRBV6-6
j_call: TRBJ1-2
cdr3_aa: ASSFQWGYT

v_call: TRBV6-5
j_call: TRBJ2-4
cdr3_aa: ASSYSNVALQY

v_call: TRBV29-1
j_call: TRBJ2-7
cdr3_aa: SVEVVAGAPYEQY

v_call: TRBV18
j_call: TRBJ1-2
cdr3_aa: ASSLEIGQGTSGYT

v_call: TRBV20-1
j_call: TRBJ2-3
cdr3_aa: SARPDGGTGGSDTQY

v_call: TRBV12-3/TRBV12-4
j_call: TRBJ1-1
cdr3_aa: ASSDGHRNTEAF

v_call: TRBV30
j_call: TRBJ1-5
cdr3_aa: AWSDRPNQPQH

v_call: TRBV4-2
j_call: TRBJ2-1
cdr3_aa: ASSRRPGLQNEQF

v_call: TRBV7-2
j_call: TRBJ1-2
cdr3_aa: ASSPGTGGQVYGYT

v_call: TRBV5-6
j_call: TRBJ1-2
cdr3_aa: ASSSGVRQAGYT

v_call: TRBV6-5
j_call: TRBJ2-3
cdr3_aa: ASSYGATRY

v_call: TRBV5-1
j_call: TRBJ1-2
cdr3_aa: ASSFLQGSYGYT

v_call: TRBV15
j_call: TRBJ2-7
cdr3_aa: ATSRDRGQGAYEQY

v_call: TRBV12-3/TRBV12-4
j_call: TRBJ2-1
cdr3_aa: ASTSGREQF

v_call: TRBV12-3/TRBV12-4
j_call: TRBJ1-1
cdr3_aa: ASSRRELNTEAF

v_call: TRBV27
j_call: TRBJ2-3
cdr3_aa: ASSFFGVGADTQY

v_call: TRBV28
j_call: TRBJ1-3
cdr3_aa: ASNRLRNTIY